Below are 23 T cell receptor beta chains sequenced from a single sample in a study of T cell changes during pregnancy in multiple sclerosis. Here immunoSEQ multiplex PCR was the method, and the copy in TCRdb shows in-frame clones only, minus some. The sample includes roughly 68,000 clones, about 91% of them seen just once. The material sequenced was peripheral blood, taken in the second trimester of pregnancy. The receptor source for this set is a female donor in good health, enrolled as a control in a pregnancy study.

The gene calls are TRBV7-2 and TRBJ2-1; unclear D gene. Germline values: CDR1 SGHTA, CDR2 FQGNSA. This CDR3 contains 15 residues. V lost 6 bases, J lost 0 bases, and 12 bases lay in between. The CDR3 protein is CASSSRRSSYNEQFF. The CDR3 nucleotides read TGTGCCAGCAGTTCCCGGCGGAGCTCCTACAATGAGCAGTTCTTC.

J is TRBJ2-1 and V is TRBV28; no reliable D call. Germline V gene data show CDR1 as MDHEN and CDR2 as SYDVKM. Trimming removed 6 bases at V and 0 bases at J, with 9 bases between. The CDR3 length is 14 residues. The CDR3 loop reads CASRGPRSYNEQFF. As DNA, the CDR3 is TGTGCCAGCAGGGGCCCCCGCTCCTACAATGAGCAGTTCTTC.

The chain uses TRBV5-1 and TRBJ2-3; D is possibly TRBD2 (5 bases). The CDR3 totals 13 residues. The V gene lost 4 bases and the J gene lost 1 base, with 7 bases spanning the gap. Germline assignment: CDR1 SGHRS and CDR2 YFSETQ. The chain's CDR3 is CASSGLGTDTQYF. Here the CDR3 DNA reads TGCGCCAGCAGCGGACTGGGCACAGATACGCAGTATTTT.

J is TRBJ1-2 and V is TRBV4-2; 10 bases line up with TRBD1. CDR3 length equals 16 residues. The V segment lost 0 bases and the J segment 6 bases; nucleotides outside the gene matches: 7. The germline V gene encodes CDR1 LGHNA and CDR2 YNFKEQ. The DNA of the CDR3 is TGTGCCAGCAGCCAAGAAATGAGACAGGGGGCTGATGGCTACACCTTC. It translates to CASSQEMRQGADGYTF.

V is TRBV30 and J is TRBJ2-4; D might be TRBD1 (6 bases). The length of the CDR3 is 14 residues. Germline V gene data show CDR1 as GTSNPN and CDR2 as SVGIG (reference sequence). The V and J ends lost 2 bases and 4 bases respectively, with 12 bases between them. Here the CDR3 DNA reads TGTGCCTGGAGTAGGGCCGGGACAAAAAACATTCAGTACTTC. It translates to CAWSRAGTKNIQYF.

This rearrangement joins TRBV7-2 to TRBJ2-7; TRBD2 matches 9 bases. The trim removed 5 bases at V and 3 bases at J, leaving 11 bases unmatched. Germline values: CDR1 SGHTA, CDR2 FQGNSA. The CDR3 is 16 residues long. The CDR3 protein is CASSPGVAGEFYEQYF. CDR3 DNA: TGTGCCAGCAGCCCCGGGGTAGCGGGAGAGTTCTACGAGCAGTACTTC.

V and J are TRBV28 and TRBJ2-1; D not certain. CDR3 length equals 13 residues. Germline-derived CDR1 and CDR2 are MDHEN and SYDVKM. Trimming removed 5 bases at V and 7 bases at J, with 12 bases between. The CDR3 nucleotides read TGTGCCAGCAGTCCTTACCGCGGTAATGAGCAGTTCTTC. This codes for CASSPYRGNEQFF.

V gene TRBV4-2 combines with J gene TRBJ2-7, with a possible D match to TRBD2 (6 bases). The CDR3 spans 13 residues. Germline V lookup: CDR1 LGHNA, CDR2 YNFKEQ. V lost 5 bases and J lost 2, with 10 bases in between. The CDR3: CASSSPGAYEQYF. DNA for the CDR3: TGTGCCAGCAGCTCGCCGGGAGCCTACGAGCAGTACTTC.

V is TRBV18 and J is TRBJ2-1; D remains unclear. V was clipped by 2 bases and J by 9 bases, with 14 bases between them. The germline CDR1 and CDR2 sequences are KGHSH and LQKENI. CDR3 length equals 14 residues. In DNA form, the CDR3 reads TGTGCCAGCTCACCATGGTCAACCGTCGGTGAGCAGTTCTTC. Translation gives CASSPWSTVGEQFF.

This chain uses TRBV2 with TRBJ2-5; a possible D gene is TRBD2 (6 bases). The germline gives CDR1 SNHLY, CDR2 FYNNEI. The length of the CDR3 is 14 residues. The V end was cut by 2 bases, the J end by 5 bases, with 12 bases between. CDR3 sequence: CASSEIGGDETQYF. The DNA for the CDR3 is TGTGCCAGCAGTGAAATTGGAGGGGACGAGACCCAGTACTTC. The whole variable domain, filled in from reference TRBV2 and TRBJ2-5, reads EPEVTQTPSHQVTQMGQEVILRCVPISNHLYFYWYRQILGQKVEFLVSFYNNEISEKSEIFDDQFSVERPDGSNFTLKIRSTKLEDSAMYFCASSEIGGDETQYFGPGTRLLVL.

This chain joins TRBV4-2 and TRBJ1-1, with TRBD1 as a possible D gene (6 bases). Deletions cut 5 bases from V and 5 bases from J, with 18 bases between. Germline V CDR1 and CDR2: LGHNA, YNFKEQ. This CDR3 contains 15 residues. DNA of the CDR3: TGTGCCAGCAGCAGGGAACAGGGAGTGAGGACTGAAGCTTTCTTT. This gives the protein CASSREQGVRTEAFF.

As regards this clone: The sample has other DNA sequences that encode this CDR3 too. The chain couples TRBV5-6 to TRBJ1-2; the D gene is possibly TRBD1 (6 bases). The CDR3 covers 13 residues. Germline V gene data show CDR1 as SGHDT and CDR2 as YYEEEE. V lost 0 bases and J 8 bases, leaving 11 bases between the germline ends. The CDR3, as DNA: TGTGCCAGCAGCTTGGAGGGGGTAGGGGGCTACACCTTC. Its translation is CASSLEGVGGYTF.

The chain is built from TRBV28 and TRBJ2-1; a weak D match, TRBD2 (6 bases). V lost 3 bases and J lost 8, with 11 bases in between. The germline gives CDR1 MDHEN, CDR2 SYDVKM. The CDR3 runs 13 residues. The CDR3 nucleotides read TGTGCCAGCAGTTTTCAGGGAGGTTATGAGCAGTTCTTC. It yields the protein CASSFQGGYEQFF.

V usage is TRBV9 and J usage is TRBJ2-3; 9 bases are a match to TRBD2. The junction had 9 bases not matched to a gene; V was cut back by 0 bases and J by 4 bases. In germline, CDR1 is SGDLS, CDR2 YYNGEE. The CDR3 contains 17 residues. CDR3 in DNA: TGTGCCAGCAGCGTAGTTGGCGCGGGGGGGCCTGCAGATACGCAGTATTTT. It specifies CASSVVGAGGPADTQYF.

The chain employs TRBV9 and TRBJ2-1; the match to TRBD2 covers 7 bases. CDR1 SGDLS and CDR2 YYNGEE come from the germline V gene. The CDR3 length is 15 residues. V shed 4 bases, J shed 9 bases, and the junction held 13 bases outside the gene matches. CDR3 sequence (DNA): TGTGCCAGCAGCCCCCGGGTCAGCGGGGTGGGTGAGCAGTTCTTC. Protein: CASSPRVSGVGEQFF.

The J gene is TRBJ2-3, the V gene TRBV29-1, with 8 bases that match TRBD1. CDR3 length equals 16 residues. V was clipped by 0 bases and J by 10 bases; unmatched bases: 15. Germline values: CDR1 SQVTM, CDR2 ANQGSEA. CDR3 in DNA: TGCAGCGTTGAAGATCACGGGACAGGAAGATTGCTAGCGCAGTATTTT. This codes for CSVEDHGTGRLLAQYF.

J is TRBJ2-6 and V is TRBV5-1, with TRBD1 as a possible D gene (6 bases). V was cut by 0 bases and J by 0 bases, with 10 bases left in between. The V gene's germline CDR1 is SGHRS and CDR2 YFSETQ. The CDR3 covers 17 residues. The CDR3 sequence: CASSLGTGPSGANVLTF. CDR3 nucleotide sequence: TGCGCCAGCAGCTTGGGCACAGGGCCCTCTGGGGCCAACGTCCTGACTTTC.

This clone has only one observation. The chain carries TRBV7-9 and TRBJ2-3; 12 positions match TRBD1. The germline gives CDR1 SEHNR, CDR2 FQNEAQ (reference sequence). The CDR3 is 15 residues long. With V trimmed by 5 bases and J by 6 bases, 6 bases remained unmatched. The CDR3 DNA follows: TGTGCCAGCAGCATGGGACAGGGGGCGAGGGATACGCAGTATTTT. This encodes CASSMGQGARDTQYF.

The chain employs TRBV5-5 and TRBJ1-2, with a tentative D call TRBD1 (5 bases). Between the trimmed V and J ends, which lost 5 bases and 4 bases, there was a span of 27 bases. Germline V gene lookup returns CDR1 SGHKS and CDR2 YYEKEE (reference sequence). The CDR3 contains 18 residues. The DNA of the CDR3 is TGTGCCAGCAGGGGGCGGGAACACCCTTCCTCGGGGGGCTATGGCTACACCTTC. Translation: CASRGREHPSSGGYGYTF.

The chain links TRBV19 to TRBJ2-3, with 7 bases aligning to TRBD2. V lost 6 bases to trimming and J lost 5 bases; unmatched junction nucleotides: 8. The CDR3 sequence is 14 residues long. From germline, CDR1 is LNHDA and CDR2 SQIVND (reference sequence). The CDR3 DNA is TGTGCCAGTAGGTCGCGCGGGGGAGGAGATACGCAGTATTTT. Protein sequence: CASRSRGGGDTQYF.

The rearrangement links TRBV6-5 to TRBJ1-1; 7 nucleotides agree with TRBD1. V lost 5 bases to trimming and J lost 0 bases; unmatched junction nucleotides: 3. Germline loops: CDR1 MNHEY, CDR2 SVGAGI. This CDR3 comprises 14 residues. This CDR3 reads CASSQDRMNTEAFF. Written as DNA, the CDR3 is TGTGCCAGCAGTCAGGACAGGATGAACACTGAAGCTTTCTTT.

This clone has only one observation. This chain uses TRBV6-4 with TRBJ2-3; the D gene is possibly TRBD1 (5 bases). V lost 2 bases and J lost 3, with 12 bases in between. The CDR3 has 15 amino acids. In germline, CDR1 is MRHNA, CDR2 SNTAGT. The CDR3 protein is CASSDGQGETDTQYF. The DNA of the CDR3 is TGTGCCAGCAGTGACGGGCAGGGCGAGACAGATACGCAGTATTTT.

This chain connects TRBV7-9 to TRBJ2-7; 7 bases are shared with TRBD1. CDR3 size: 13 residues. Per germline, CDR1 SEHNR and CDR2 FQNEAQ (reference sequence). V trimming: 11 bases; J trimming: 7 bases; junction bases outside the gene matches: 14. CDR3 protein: CASEGASPGEQYF. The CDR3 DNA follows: TGTGCCTCCGAGGGGGCCTCCCCGGGGGAGCAGTACTTC.